The present T cell receptor (beta chain) was sequenced within a study of identical twins. Study findings and constraints: Twins showed weaker excess sharing in their beta out-of-frame sequences.

From the 5' RACE reads, TCRdb called clonotypes with MiXCR, one entry per CDR3 protein. This table has about 660,000 distinct CDR3 sequences, around 8.3% appearing once. This clonotype was detected only a few times. Its antigen is still unknown. A further study also used this sample, focusing on yellow fever vaccine responses in identical twins.

The receptor's source is a woman younger than 35 in good health. Sequenced: PBMCs.

The CDR3 nucleotides read TGTGCCACCACCCGGGACACCCACACAGATACGCAGTATTTT. Protein: CATTRDTHTDTQYF. This rearrangement joins TRBV15 to TRBJ2-3; a possible D gene is TRBD1 (6 bases). The germline V gene has CDR1 LNHNV and CDR2 YYDKDF (reference sequence). This CDR3 has 14 amino acids. Trimming removed 7 bases at V and 2 bases at J, with 13 bases between.